This T cell receptor (beta chain) was sequenced during a study of T cells in Graves' hyperthyroidism and ophthalmopathy. With regard to this clonotype: Its specificity is not known.

RNA transcripts yielded amplified TCR beta CDR3 regions. An initial round of RT-PCR targeting the TCR CDR3 relied on the HTBI primer set. Each CDR3 protein gets one entry after TCRdb re-called the multiplex PCR reads with MiXCR. The table includes more than 500,000 distinct CDR3 sequences, roughly 17% detected once. Study-level findings and limits: Blood also showed most of the thyroid clonotypes that were expanded above 0.001.

Graves' hyperthyroidism was deemed stable absent ophthalmopathy progression within 18 months. Diagnosis of hyperthyroidism was new in patients aged 18 to 65, and its duration was under 2 months. PBMCs were sourced from roughly 9.3 ml fresh peripheral blood. Specimen: blood. The sequence derives from a woman aged 30 to 39 with Graves' hyperthyroidism.

CDR3 residues: CASRFPPGQGSDYGYTF. CDR3 bases: TGTGCCAGCAGATTTCCCCCGGGACAGGGTTCTGACTATGGCTACACCTTC. J is TRBJ1-2 and V is TRBV28; TRBD1 matches 9 bases. The length of the CDR3 is 17 residues. The V gene end was trimmed by 6 bases and the J gene end by 3 bases; junction bases not matched to a gene: 14. From germline, CDR1 is MDHEN and CDR2 SYDVKM.